This T cell receptor (beta chain) was obtained from a study of blood T cell repertoires in COVID-19. For the study at large: Acute and convalescent COVID-19 samples came from the United States, Italy and Spain. In each case, the material was cDNA or gDNA derived from T cells, B-cell-depleted T cells, or PBMCs.

Seattle-derived patients entered the study during active infection and were followed longitudinally. Under the authors' procedure: Estimated nucleated cell counts came from reference gene primer amplification. The data were produced by immunoSEQ multiplex PCR, yet TCRdb's version contains in-frame clones alone and is incomplete. V, J and clone size are those of that table, while D and trimming were read from the DNA. Of about 200,000 clones detected, around four fifths appear once; the ten largest clones hold about 0.95%. Per the germline V gene, CDR1 is MGHDK and CDR2 is SYGVNS. This CDR3 is 16 amino acids long. Trimming at V came to 5 bases and at J to 4 bases, leaving 6 bases not matched to a gene.

The source is a man aged 60 to 75 with COVID-19, enrolled during active disease. Material: peripheral blood. The gene calls are TRBV25-1 and TRBJ2-2, with 11 nucleotides matching TRBD1. The CDR3 loop is CASSPTGTGGTGELFF. For the CDR3, the DNA is TGTGCCAGCAGTCCGACCGGGACAGGGGGCACCGGGGAGCTGTTTTTT.